This T cell receptor beta chain was captured by sequencing in a study of tumor and adjacent non-tumor tissue in lung cancer. Study-level information: The patients, around 10 men and about five women, were about 30 to 85 with stage I to III disease.

Study conclusions and caveats: Tumor repertoires had a smaller top 100 clone share than normal lung.

A note on this clonotype: Antigen unknown.

CDR1 and CDR2 (germline): MDHEN, SYDVKM. Trimming removed 10 bases at V and 3 bases at J, with 18 bases between. The CDR3 is made up of 15 amino acids. Three rounds of nested PCR, following a modified ARM-PCR protocol, produced the TCRbeta library. TCRdb reprocessed the multiplex PCR reads with MiXCR, giving one entry per CDR3 protein. The data show 120,000 to 150,000 distinct CDR3 sequences, approximately 70% seen once. This sample's RNA came from whole unsorted tissue. Newly diagnosed lung cancer patients had thoracic surgery in China, August–late 2014, without prior chemotherapy. Sequencing was carried out using lung tumor tissue. This rearrangement joins TRBV28 to TRBJ2-2; D unresolved. The TCR sequence derives from a man aged 55 to 70 with small cell lung cancer. DNA of the CDR3: TGTGCCAACCATTCTGGGTTTTTGGACACCGGGGAGCTGTTTTTT. Its translation is CANHSGFLDTGELFF.